The sequence of this T cell receptor (beta chain) was determined in a study of blood T cell repertoires in COVID-19. The germline V gene has CDR1 SGHTA and CDR2 FQGNSA. Trimming pared 5 bases from V and 0 bases from J, leaving 13 bases between. The CDR3 extends over 15 amino acids. Here immunoSEQ multiplex PCR was the method, and the copy in TCRdb shows in-frame clones only, minus some. The profile covers 450,000 or so clones, with approximately 90% appearing a single time and about 0.91% taken by the ten largest. The source of this sequence is a man between 18 and 35 years old with COVID-19, enrolled during active disease. The V and J genes are TRBV7-2 and TRBJ1-1; D remains ambiguous. The sequencing input was peripheral blood. The CDR3 region has the DNA TGTGCCAGCAGCCCCGAGGCGCGGATGAACACTGAAGCTTTCTTT. It encodes CASSPEARMNTEAFF.